The TCR beta chain described here comes from a study of T cell repertoires in cytomegalovirus infection. CDR1 and CDR2 (germline): KGHSH, LQKENI. This CDR3 contains 14 residues. Trimming left V 4 bases short and J 6 bases short, with 10 bases between. TCRdb reprocessed the reads with MiXCR, giving one entry per CDR3 protein. The table lists around 34,000 distinct CDR3 sequences, over 50% of them singletons. For this clonotype: The antigen remains unidentified.

This sequence was found in a human donor in good health (CMV status not recorded). Some clones in this sample may be carry-over from other donors' samples. J is TRBJ1-6 and V is TRBV18; D is ambiguous. The starting material was CD8+ T cells from cultured PBMCs, obtained from culture after CMV antigen stimulation. The CDR3 nucleotides are TGTGCCAGCTCACTCCCGGGCCCTAATTCACCCCTCCACTTT. It specifies CASSLPGPNSPLHF.